This T cell receptor beta chain was retrieved from a study of T cells in localized non-small cell lung cancer. Trimming removed 2 bases at V and 8 bases at J, with 15 bases between. Germline CDR1 is SGHAT and CDR2 is FQNNGV. There are 15 residues in the CDR3. Overall study findings and caveats: A median of around 57 clones ranked among the top 100 in tumor appeared in adjacent lung. Uninvolved adjacent lung showed higher T cell clonality than tumor. Heterogeneity remains possible, as sequencing covered one tumor region only. Higher adjacent-lung clonality was associated with shorter survival.

Only in-frame clones appear in the TCRdb table, and some are missing; sequencing was by immunoSEQ multiplex PCR. This table has about 20,000 clones, roughly 90% appearing once. With regard to this clone: What it binds is not known.

Sequenced material: peripheral blood, taken before any cancer treatment. The chain combines TRBV11-2 with TRBJ2-2, with D possibly matching TRBD2 (5 bases). The receptor was derived from a man aged 40 to 70 with stage I lung adenocarcinoma. The CDR3 is CASSLRGSSSGELFF. CDR3 nucleotides: TGTGCCAGCAGCTTACGGGGATCGAGTAGTGGGGAGCTGTTTTTT.